This section outlines one TCR beta chain sequence together with its context. This CDR3 is 12 amino acids long. The V end lost 2 bases, the J end lost 3 bases, and 4 bases lay between the germline ends. Germline V gene data show CDR1 as LGHNT and CDR2 as FRNRAP. This sample stems from a study of control samples from healthy donors and cancer patients. Generated by immunoSEQ multiplex PCR, the TCRdb table keeps only in-frame clones and is missing some. The profile covers 100,000 or so clones, with about nine tenths appearing a single time and roughly 0.92% taken by the ten largest. Sequencing was carried out using blood. This TCR was recovered from a woman aged 30 to 39 in good health. The rearrangement uses TRBV12-5 and TRBJ2-5; D remains ambiguous. CDR3 sequence reads: CASGLWEETQYF. DNA for the CDR3: TGTGCTAGTGGTTTGTGGGAAGAGACCCAGTACTTC.